Listed below are T cell receptor beta chains from one sample, sequenced in a study of cytomegalovirus exposure and HLA in healthy donors. Measured with immunoSEQ multiplex PCR; TCRdb has only the in-frame clones, and not every one. The top ten clones hold around 3.1% of a sample with roughly 130,000 clones, roughly 86% of them seen once. Material: PBMCs. The receptors derive from a young man in good health and CMV-seronegative. Both conserved end residues are part of each CDR3. The order of the fields is clone size, V gene, J gene, D gene, CDR3 protein, CDR3 DNA. A D gene is named only where the DNA matches it firmly. A row's size may be missing; if present it is once, few, many or a size class.

>.|TRBV7-4|TRBJ1-1|.
CASSQFIQGYTEAFF
TGTGCCAGCAGCCAATTCATACAGGGTTACACTGAAGCTTTCTTT
>.|TRBV27|TRBJ1-3|TRBD1
CASRSTGLAGNTIYF
TGTGCCAGCAGGTCGACAGGGCTTGCTGGAAACACCATATATTTT
>.|TRBV5-6|TRBJ2-1|TRBD2
CASSPGDRELAGRYNEQFF
TGTGCCAGCAGCCCGGGCGACAGGGAACTAGCGGGCAGGTACAATGAGCAGTTCTTC
>.|TRBV19|TRBJ1-2|TRBD1
CASRKTGQGISNYGYTF
TGTGCCAGTAGGAAGACGGGACAGGGGATTTCTAACTATGGCTACACCTTC
>.|TRBV9|TRBJ2-1|TRBD2
CASSVAQAGGDNEQFF
TGTGCCAGCAGCGTAGCTCAAGCGGGGGGCGACAATGAGCAGTTCTTC
>.|TRBV4-3|TRBJ1-4|.
CASSQPGRGVEKLFF
TGCGCCAGCAGCCAACCCGGACGGGGAGTTGAAAAACTGTTTTTT
>.|TRBV4-1|TRBJ2-1|TRBD1
CASSQGQVYNEQFF
TGCGCCAGCAGCCAGGGACAGGTCTACAATGAGCAGTTCTTC
>.|TRBV4-1|TRBJ1-5|.
CASSQGAPGASNQPQHF
TGCGCCAGCAGCCAAGGAGCCCCAGGGGCGAGCAATCAGCCCCAGCATTTT
>once|TRBV5-1|TRBJ2-7|TRBD1
CASSSRDRVFYEQYF
TGCGCCAGCAGCAGCCGGGACAGGGTCTTCTACGAGCAGTACTTC
>few|TRBV6-4|TRBJ2-1|TRBD2
CASSLKASGGDEQFF
TGTGCCAGCAGCCTAAAGGCTAGCGGGGGGGATGAGCAGTTCTTC
>.|TRBV27|TRBJ2-5|TRBD1
CASSRTGGGETQYF
TGTGCCAGCAGTCGGACAGGGGGGGGAGAGACCCAGTACTTC
>.|TRBV18|TRBJ2-5|.
CASSPLGTSKETQYF
TGTGCCAGCTCACCACTCGGGACAAGTAAGGAGACCCAGTACTTC
>once|TRBV7-2|TRBJ2-7|TRBD1
CASSLDRGNSYEQYF
TGTGCCAGCAGCTTAGACAGGGGGAACTCCTACGAGCAGTACTTC
>.|TRBV11-3|TRBJ1-1|.
CASSFDSQRSTEAFF
TGTGCCAGCAGCTTTGACTCTCAAAGAAGCACTGAAGCTTTCTTT
>.|TRBV11-1|TRBJ2-1|TRBD1
CASSPQGQGASEQFF
TGTGCCAGCAGCCCCCAGGGACAGGGGGCTAGTGAGCAGTTCTTC
>.|TRBV19|TRBJ2-1|TRBD2
CASSVGLSASSSYNEQFF
TGTGCCAGTAGTGTGGGACTATCCGCCTCCAGCTCCTACAATGAGCAGTTCTTC
>.|TRBV4-1|TRBJ1-5|.
CASSQGQIGNQPQHF
TGCGCCAGCAGCCAAGGGCAGATTGGCAATCAGCCCCAGCATTTT
>.|TRBV28|TRBJ1-1|TRBD1
CASIIGGSRTEAFF
TGTGCCAGCATAATAGGGGGCAGTCGTACTGAAGCTTTCTTT
>once|TRBV6-5|TRBJ2-3|.
CASSYSNRVTDTQYF
TGTGCCAGCAGTTACTCGAACAGGGTAACAGATACGCAGTATTTT
>.|TRBV5-8|TRBJ1-2|TRBD1
CASSLVGTGSYGYTF
TGTGCCAGCAGCTTGGTCGGGACAGGGTCCTATGGCTACACCTTC
>.|TRBV7-2|TRBJ2-2|.
CASSLGQWAGELFF
TGTGCCAGCAGCTTAGGACAATGGGCCGGGGAGCTGTTTTTT
>.|TRBV21-1|TRBJ1-1|.
CASSKGGTAAFAEAFF
TGTGCCAGCAGCAAAGGTGGGACAGCTGCATTCGCTGAAGCTTTCTTT
>.|TRBV27|TRBJ1-1|.
CASSPRQASQGTEAFF
TGTGCCAGCAGTCCCAGACAGGCCTCCCAGGGCACTGAAGCTTTCTTT
>.|TRBV7-3|TRBJ2-2|.
CASRSRASWELFF
TGTGCCAGCAGGTCCCGTGCCAGTTGGGAGCTGTTTTTT
>.|TRBV18|TRBJ2-1|TRBD1
CASLTGGEDEQFF
TGTGCCAGCCTGACAGGGGGCGAGGATGAGCAGTTCTTC
>.|TRBV4-2|TRBJ2-7|TRBD1
CASAPGTAYEQYF
TGTGCCAGCGCCCCCGGGACAGCTTACGAGCAGTACTTC
>.|TRBV28|TRBJ2-1|.
CASSSPEQQLYNEQFF
TGTGCCAGCAGTTCCCCAGAGCAACAGCTCTACAATGAGCAGTTCTTC
>.|TRBV25-1|TRBJ1-2|TRBD1
CASSEGDRPVRGYTF
TGTGCCAGCAGTGAAGGGGACAGGCCCGTCCGGGGCTACACCTTC
>.|TRBV29-1|TRBJ2-7|.
CSVEDTYEQYF
TGCAGCGTTGAAGACACCTACGAGCAGTACTTC
>.|TRBV15|TRBJ1-5|TRBD1
CATSSQPGQGYQPQHF
TGTGCCACCAGCAGTCAACCGGGACAGGGGTATCAGCCCCAGCATTTT
>.|TRBV7-2|TRBJ2-7|.
CASSSRDNFLYEQYF
TGTGCCAGCAGCTCCCGGGACAATTTCCTCTACGAGCAGTACTTC
>.|TRBV29-1|TRBJ1-2|.
CSVVAGNYGYTF
TGCAGCGTTGTGGCGGGGAACTATGGCTACACCTTC
>.|TRBV15|TRBJ2-3|.
CATSRDDKLTDTQYF
TGTGCCACCAGCAGAGATGACAAGCTCACAGATACGCAGTATTTT
>.|TRBV6-4|TRBJ1-1|.
CASSVDMNTEAFF
TGTGCCAGCAGTGTGGACATGAACACTGAAGCTTTCTTT
>.|TRBV4-2|TRBJ1-6|TRBD1
CASSQDRQGGDYNSPLHF
TGTGCCAGCAGCCAAGATCGGCAGGGGGGCGACTATAATTCACCCCTCCACTTT
>few|TRBV28|TRBJ1-2|.
CATRSIPGYGYTF
TGTGCCACTCGTTCAATTCCAGGCTATGGCTACACCTTC
>.|TRBV2|TRBJ1-6|.
CASSEGPSSYNSPLHF
TGTGCCAGCAGTGAGGGCCCCAGCTCCTATAATTCACCCCTCCACTTT
>.|TRBV7-8|TRBJ1-5|TRBD1
CASSSGTGGLNQPQHF
TGTGCCAGCAGCTCCGGGACAGGGGGGTTGAATCAGCCCCAGCATTTT
>.|TRBV15|TRBJ1-2|TRBD1
CATSRDDRAGGYTF
TGTGCCACCAGCAGAGACGACAGGGCGGGCGGCTACACCTTC
>.|TRBV6-5|TRBJ1-1|TRBD1
CASRSLGQGYTEAFF
TGTGCCAGCAGGAGCCTGGGACAGGGATATACTGAAGCTTTCTTT
>once|TRBV5-1|TRBJ2-7|.
CASSFIQGGLHEQYF
TGCGCCAGCAGCTTCATTCAGGGGGGCCTCCACGAGCAGTACTTC
>few|TRBV4-1|TRBJ2-7|TRBD1
CASSQEDRALYEQYF
TGCGCCAGCAGCCAAGAGGACAGGGCTCTCTACGAGCAGTACTTC
>.|TRBV7-9|TRBJ1-1|.
CASSLGRAEAFF
TGTGCCAGCAGCTTAGGGCGGGCTGAAGCTTTCTTT
>.|TRBV7-9|TRBJ2-2|.
CAYTGSRRELFF
TGTGCCTACACCGGGTCGAGGCGGGAGCTGTTTTTT
>.|TRBV28|TRBJ1-1|TRBD1
CASSPTGEGNTEAFF
TGTGCCAGCAGTCCTACAGGGGAAGGGAACACTGAAGCTTTCTTT